These T cell receptor beta chains were read from a single sample in a study of blood T cells in healthy people across ages. TCRdb fed the 5' RACE reads into MiXCR, producing one record per CDR3 protein. Here the sample spans over 600,000 distinct CDR3 sequences, around three fifths being singletons. Source material: blood. Receptors were obtained from a middle-aged man in good health. CDR3s include the opening cysteine and the closing phenylalanine or tryptophan. Each record gives: D gene, J gene, V gene, clone size, CDR3 protein, CDR3 DNA. D genes are given only for firm matches. Only some rows state a clone size, as once, few, many or a class for expanded clones.

. TRBJ2-5 TRBV5-1 . CASSLGGSQAETQYF TGCGCCAGCAGCTTGGGAGGGTCCCAAGCGGAGACCCAGTACTTC
TRBD2 TRBJ2-5 TRBV5-8 . CASSRRGVRRGSQETQYF TGTGCCAGCAGCCGTCGGGGGGTCCGGCGTGGGTCGCAAGAGACCCAGTACTTC
. TRBJ2-7 TRBV7-2 few CASSLGTARYEQYF TGTGCCAGCAGCTTAGGAACCGCCCGTTACGAGCAGTACTTC
TRBD1 TRBJ2-3 TRBV28 . CASSSLQGPDTQYF TGTGCCAGCAGTTCCCTACAGGGGCCCGATACGCAGTATTTT
. TRBJ1-1 TRBV3-1 . CASSPGPPMNTEAFF TGTGCCAGCAGCCCGGGACCGCCGATGAACACTGAAGCTTTCTTT
. TRBJ2-7 TRBV3-1 few CASSQDDRYNPEQYF TGTGCCAGCAGCCAAGATGACAGGTACAATCCGGAGCAGTACTTC
. TRBJ2-1 TRBV28 . CASSFLKTNNEQFF TGTGCCAGCAGTTTCCTCAAGACAAACAATGAGCAGTTCTTC
. TRBJ2-3 TRBV20-1 . CSASPRKGFSTDTQYF TGCAGTGCTAGCCCGAGGAAGGGGTTCTCCACAGATACGCAGTATTTT
. TRBJ1-6 TRBV5-1 . CASSFGLKNSPLHF TGCGCCAGCAGCTTCGGACTGAAGAATTCACCCCTCCACTTT
. TRBJ2-1 TRBV11-1 . CASSPEGGLHNEQFF TGTGCCAGCAGTCCAGAGGGGGGACTCCACAATGAGCAGTTCTTC
. TRBJ2-1 TRBV5-6 once CASSWDQYNEQFF TGTGCCAGCAGCTGGGACCAGTACAATGAGCAGTTCTTC
. TRBJ2-3 TRBV25-1 few CASSERGGVAQYF TGTGCCAGCAGTGAAAGGGGGGGGGTCGCGCAGTATTTT
TRBD1 TRBJ2-3 TRBV5-1 . CASSLGGTGALGTDTQYF TGCGCCAGCAGCTTAGGAGGAACAGGGGCTTTGGGCACAGATACGCAGTATTTT
. TRBJ2-7 TRBV21-1 . CASSKKGGDSSYEQYF TGTGCCAGCAGTAAAAAGGGGGGGGACAGTTCCTACGAGCAGTACTTC
. TRBJ2-2 TRBV12-3/TRBV12-4 . CASGLQEASGELFF TGTGCCAGCGGCCTACAGGAGGCATCCGGGGAGCTGTTTTTT
. TRBJ2-7 TRBV29-1 . CSVEGVGYEQYF TGCAGCGTTGAAGGCGTCGGCTACGAGCAGTACTTC
TRBD2 TRBJ2-5 TRBV7-8 many CASSLGPPAGLQETQYF TGTGCCAGCAGCTTAGGTCCTCCAGCGGGGCTTCAAGAGACCCAGTACTTC
TRBD1 TRBJ1-6 TRBV12-3/TRBV12-4 once CASSWGQPNSPLHF TGTGCCAGCAGTTGGGGACAGCCAAATTCACCCCTCCACTTT
. TRBJ2-7 TRBV20-1 . CSAETFRALNEQYF TGCAGTGCTGAAACTTTCCGGGCCCTAAATGAGCAGTACTTC
TRBD1 TRBJ2-3 TRBV15 . CATNLDRGGTDTQYF TGTGCCACCAACCTAGACAGGGGGGGGACAGATACGCAGTATTTT
TRBD2 TRBJ2-5 TRBV7-9 . CASSPKPREAMETQYF TGTGCCAGCAGCCCTAAACCCCGGGAGGCCATGGAGACCCAGTACTTC
. TRBJ2-5 TRBV12-3/TRBV12-4 . CASSLDPPPEAQYF TGTGCCAGCAGTTTGGACCCTCCACCAGAGGCCCAGTACTTC
. TRBJ2-3 TRBV15 . CATSTRSVGTQYF TGTGCCACCAGCACCCGTAGCGTGGGTACGCAGTATTTT
. TRBJ2-5 TRBV21-1 . CASTVGSRLAEGWETQYF TGTGCCAGCACCGTGGGGTCAAGACTAGCGGAGGGTTGGGAGACCCAGTACTTC
. TRBJ2-3 TRBV7-2 once CASSLAGRSSTDTQYF TGTGCCAGCAGCTTAGCGGGGCGGTCTAGCACAGATACGCAGTATTTT
. TRBJ2-5 TRBV20-1 few CSASPGEETQYF TGCAGTGCTAGCCCCGGTGAAGAGACCCAGTACTTC
. TRBJ2-5 TRBV11-2 many CASSLGVGGQETQYF TGTGCCAGCAGCTTAGGGGTCGGGGGACAAGAGACCCAGTACTTC
. TRBJ2-7 TRBV14 once CASSQDLLRAGLKGDEQYF TGTGCCAGCAGCCAAGATTTACTGCGAGCGGGCCTAAAGGGGGACGAGCAGTACTTC
TRBD1 TRBJ2-1 TRBV27 . CASSPQGTGGVGEQFF TGTGCCAGCAGTCCCCAGGGGACAGGGGGCGTTGGTGAGCAGTTCTTC
. TRBJ2-3 TRBV6-1 . CASSPRQVGDTQYF TGTGCCAGCAGTCCCCGACAGGTAGGGGATACGCAGTATTTT
TRBD1 TRBJ2-5 TRBV7-7 . CASSLAGTDRETQYF TGTGCCAGCAGCTTAGCAGGGACGGACAGGGAGACCCAGTACTTC
TRBD2 TRBJ2-6 TRBV7-2 . CASSPIAGPGANVLTF TGTGCCAGCAGCCCAATAGCGGGGCCTGGGGCCAACGTCCTGACTTTC
. TRBJ1-2 TRBV13 . CASSLGTSGYGYTF TGTGCCAGCAGCTTGGGGACCTCTGGCTATGGCTACACCTTC
TRBD1 TRBJ2-3 TRBV2 once CASSLTGFVETQYF TGTGCCAGCAGCTTGACAGGGTTTGTAGAGACGCAGTATTTT
. TRBJ1-1 TRBV29-1 . CSVDRGNTEAFF TGCAGCGTTGACAGGGGGAACACTGAAGCTTTCTTT
. TRBJ2-3 TRBV7-9 . CASSLRGKADTQYF TGTGCCAGCAGCTTACGGGGGAAAGCAGATACGCAGTATTTT
. TRBJ2-3 TRBV6-2/TRBV6-3 . CASSYVRRGTDTQYF TGTGCCAGCAGTTACGTCCGGCGGGGCACAGATACGCAGTATTTT
. TRBJ2-1 TRBV27 . CASSLIKPGEPYNEQFF TGTGCCAGCAGTTTGATAAAACCGGGGGAGCCCTACAATGAGCAGTTCTTC
. TRBJ2-1 TRBV5-1 few CASRYGEDEQFF TGCGCCAGCAGGTATGGGGAAGATGAGCAGTTCTTC
TRBD1 TRBJ2-3 TRBV5-1 . CASRRQGQLRSDTQYF TGCGCCAGCAGGAGACAGGGACAGCTTCGTTCAGATACGCAGTATTTT
TRBD1 TRBJ2-2 TRBV28 . CASSKKGQRTGELFF TGTGCCAGCAGCAAAAAGGGACAGAGAACCGGGGAGCTGTTTTTT
TRBD1 TRBJ2-7 TRBV6-5 . CASSYVGTGLSYEQYF TGTGCCAGCAGTTACGTCGGGACAGGCTTATCCTACGAGCAGTACTTC
TRBD1 TRBJ2-5 TRBV5-1 large CASSGRQGAQETQYF TGCGCCAGCAGCGGGCGACAGGGGGCTCAAGAGACCCAGTACTTC
. TRBJ2-7 TRBV20-1 few CSAIFPVGYEQYF TGCAGTGCTATATTTCCAGTAGGCTACGAGCAGTACTTC
. TRBJ2-5 TRBV29-1 . CSVDRQGGETQYF TGCAGCGTTGACCGGCAGGGTGGAGAGACCCAGTACTTC
. TRBJ1-2 TRBV4-1 once CASSLSRVADYGYTF TGCGCCAGCAGCCTTTCCAGGGTGGCGGACTATGGCTACACCTTC
TRBD2 TRBJ2-2 TRBV5-1 . CASSFIPGLAGGNTGELFF TGCGCCAGCAGCTTCATACCCGGACTAGCGGGGGGCAACACCGGGGAGCTGTTTTTT
TRBD2 TRBJ2-5 TRBV7-2 few CASSDRGRGEETQYF TGTGCCAGCAGCGACCGGGGGCGGGGGGAAGAGACCCAGTACTTC
TRBD1 TRBJ1-2 TRBV29-1 once CSVGRDRGFYGYTF TGCAGCGTTGGCCGGGACAGGGGGTTCTATGGCTACACCTTC
TRBD1 TRBJ1-2 TRBV27 few CASTLRQGRGYGYTF TGTGCCAGCACGTTAAGACAGGGGAGAGGCTATGGCTACACCTTC
. TRBJ1-2 TRBV29-1 . CSVGQANHGYTF TGCAGCGTTGGCCAGGCCAACCATGGCTACACCTTC
TRBD1 TRBJ2-5 TRBV24-1 few CATSPDRGVLETQYF TGTGCCACCAGCCCAGACAGGGGAGTTTTAGAGACCCAGTACTTC
. TRBJ2-1 TRBV2 . CASSEPYYNNEQFF TGTGCCAGCAGTGAACCTTACTACAACAATGAGCAGTTCTTC
. TRBJ2-1 TRBV5-1 once CASSLEGANNEQFF TGCGCCAGCAGCTTGGAGGGAGCCAACAATGAGCAGTTCTTC
TRBD2 TRBJ2-1 TRBV7-3 . CASSPYLRLAGRDEQFF TGTGCCAGCAGCCCCTACCTTCGACTAGCGGGTAGGGATGAGCAGTTCTTC
. TRBJ1-1 TRBV10-3 few CAISESAGLNTEAFF TGTGCCATCAGTGAGTCCGCGGGGTTGAACACTGAAGCTTTCTTT
. TRBJ2-5 TRBV29-1 many CSVGSGASETQYF TGCAGCGTTGGGAGCGGAGCCTCGGAGACCCAGTACTTC
. TRBJ2-1 TRBV24-1 . CATSSGAEANEQFF TGTGCCACCAGTTCAGGGGCGGAGGCCAATGAGCAGTTCTTC
. TRBJ1-1 TRBV6-5 few CASSDSRRDPEAFF TGTGCCAGCAGTGACTCGAGAAGGGATCCTGAAGCTTTCTTT